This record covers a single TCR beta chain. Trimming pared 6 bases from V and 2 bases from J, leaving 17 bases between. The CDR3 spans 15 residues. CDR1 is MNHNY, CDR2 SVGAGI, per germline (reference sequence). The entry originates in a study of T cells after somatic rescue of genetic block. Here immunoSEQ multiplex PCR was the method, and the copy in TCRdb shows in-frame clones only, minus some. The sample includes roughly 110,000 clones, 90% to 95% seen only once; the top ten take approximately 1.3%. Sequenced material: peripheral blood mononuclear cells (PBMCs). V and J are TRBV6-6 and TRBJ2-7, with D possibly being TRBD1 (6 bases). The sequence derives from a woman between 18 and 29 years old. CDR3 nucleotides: TGTGCCAGCAGAGCCCCTAAAACAGGGACCTACGAGCAGTACTTC. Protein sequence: CASRAPKTGTYEQYF.